A selection of T cell receptor beta chains follows, all from one sample in a study of tumor-infiltrating lymphocytes in glioblastoma multiforme. A single record per CDR3 protein comes from TCRdb applying MiXCR to the multiplex PCR reads. This table holds around 8,600 distinct CDR3 sequences, 74% found once. Sequencing was performed on brain tumor tissue. The receptors here all came from a male donor with glioblastoma. CDR3s include the opening cysteine and the closing phenylalanine or tryptophan. D genes are given only for firm matches. Clone size appears in some rows only: once, few, many, or a class for an expanded clone.

size: NA
J: TRBJ2-3
V: TRBV6-1
D: NA
CDR3: CASRDEGGTDTQYF
DNA: TGTGCCAGCAGAGACGAGGGGGGCACAGATACGCAGTATTTT

size: NA
J: TRBJ2-1
V: TRBV6-1
D: NA
CDR3: CASGGSEGTNEQFF
DNA: TGTGCCAGCGGGGGTAGTGAAGGTACGAATGAGCAGTTCTTC

size: NA
J: TRBJ2-2
V: TRBV11-2
D: NA
CDR3: CASTPPFGQGLSADTGELFF
DNA: TGTGCCAGCACCCCCCCATTCGGCCAAGGGCTATCGGCAGACACCGGGGAGCTGTTTTTT

size: few
J: TRBJ1-2
V: TRBV29-1
D: TRBD1
CDR3: CSDEDRANYGYTF
DNA: TGCAGCGACGAGGACAGGGCTAACTATGGCTACACCTTC

size: NA
J: TRBJ1-1
V: TRBV20-1
D: TRBD1
CDR3: CSARTGTNTEAFF
DNA: TGCAGTGCTAGGACAGGGACGAACACTGAAGCTTTCTTT

size: NA
J: TRBJ2-1
V: TRBV6-5
D: NA
CDR3: CASSYNRETYEQFF
DNA: TGTGCCAGCAGTTACAACCGGGAGACATATGAGCAGTTCTTC

size: NA
J: TRBJ2-5
V: TRBV6-5
D: TRBD2
CDR3: CASRQLAGGPRETQYF
DNA: TGTGCCAGCAGGCAACTAGCGGGAGGCCCAAGGGAGACCCAGTACTTC

size: few
J: TRBJ1-2
V: TRBV4-1
D: NA
CDR3: CASSQDRYKGNYRYTF
DNA: TGCGCCAGCAGCCAAGATCGATACAAGGGAAACTATCGCTACACCTTT

size: NA
J: TRBJ2-1
V: TRBV10-3
D: NA
CDR3: CAISDPEGRNYNEQFF
DNA: TGTGCCATCAGTGACCCCGAGGGTAGGAACTACAATGAGCAGTTCTTC

size: NA
J: TRBJ2-1
V: TRBV11-2
D: NA
CDR3: CATSVDRGDEQFF
DNA: TGTGCCACCAGCGTAGATAGGGGCGATGAGCAGTTCTTC

size: once
J: TRBJ2-7
V: TRBV6-5
D: NA
CDR3: CASSSSTDRRYYEQYF
DNA: TGTGCCAGCAGTTCCAGCACGGACCGCCGTTACTACGAGCAGTACTTC

size: NA
J: TRBJ1-2
V: TRBV11-2
D: NA
CDR3: CASSFETGHGYTF
DNA: TGTGCCAGCAGCTTCGAGACAGGTCATGGCTACACCTTC

size: few
J: TRBJ2-1
V: TRBV11-1
D: NA
CDR3: CASSLGGRGLDEQFF
DNA: TGTGCCAGCAGCTTAGGGGGCAGGGGTTTGGATGAGCAGTTCTTC

size: NA
J: TRBJ2-2
V: TRBV29-1
D: NA
CDR3: CSVDGADTGELLF
DNA: TGCAGCGTTGACGGGGCGGATACCGGGGAGCTGTTATTT

size: NA
J: TRBJ1-5
V: TRBV6-2/TRBV6-3
D: NA
CDR3: CASSPGLENQPQHF
DNA: TGTGCCAGCAGTCCGGGACTTGAGAATCAGCCCCAGCATTTT

size: few
J: TRBJ2-6
V: TRBV12-3/TRBV12-4
D: NA
CDR3: CASSLRAIGANVLTF
DNA: TGTGCCAGCAGTTTAAGGGCTATTGGGGCCAACGTCCTGACTTTC

size: NA
J: TRBJ2-7
V: TRBV7-2
D: NA
CDR3: CASSLWTDYEQYF
DNA: TGTGCCAGCAGCTTATGGACAGACTACGAGCAGTACTTC

size: NA
J: TRBJ1-2
V: TRBV7-3
D: TRBD1
CDR3: CGSRPRRGEGHTF
DNA: TGTGGCAGCCGCCCCCGCAGGGGGGAAGGCCACACCTTC

size: NA
J: TRBJ2-7
V: TRBV7-9
D: NA
CDR3: CVSSQDGSFYEQYF
DNA: TGTGTCAGCAGCCAAGACGGGTCCTTCTACGAGCAGTACTTC

size: few
J: TRBJ2-7
V: TRBV13
D: NA
CDR3: CASSSREYSYEQYF
DNA: TGTGCCAGCAGCTCGCGGGAATATTCCTACGAGCAGTACTTC

size: NA
J: TRBJ1-5
V: TRBV12-3/TRBV12-4
D: NA
CDR3: CASSLGHSNQPQHF
DNA: TGTGCCAGCAGTTTAGGGCATAGCAATCAGCCCCAGCATTTT

size: NA
J: TRBJ2-3
V: TRBV12-3/TRBV12-4
D: NA
CDR3: CAGTTLAGWDGDTQYF
DNA: TGTGCCGGCACCACCCTAGCAGGTTGGGATGGAGATACGCAGTATTTT

size: few
J: TRBJ2-1
V: TRBV29-1
D: TRBD1
CDR3: CSVERDRDNEQFF
DNA: TGCAGCGTTGAACGGGACAGGGACAATGAGCAGTTCTTC

size: many
J: TRBJ2-7
V: TRBV11-2
D: TRBD1
CDR3: CASSLGQGTVREQYF
DNA: TGTGCCAGCAGCTTAGGACAGGGAACCGTCCGCGAGCAGTACTTC

size: NA
J: TRBJ1-5
V: TRBV6-5
D: TRBD1
CDR3: CASKPGTVNQPQHF
DNA: TGTGCCAGCAAACCCGGGACAGTCAATCAGCCCCAGCATTTT

size: NA
J: TRBJ2-3
V: TRBV6-5
D: TRBD1
CDR3: CASRHRGRLTDTQYF
DNA: TGTGCCAGCAGACACAGGGGCCGCCTCACAGATACGCAGTATTTT

size: NA
J: TRBJ2-5
V: TRBV11-2
D: NA
CDR3: CASSRDPSGTQYF
DNA: TGTGCCAGCAGCAGAGACCCATCTGGGACCCAGTACTTC